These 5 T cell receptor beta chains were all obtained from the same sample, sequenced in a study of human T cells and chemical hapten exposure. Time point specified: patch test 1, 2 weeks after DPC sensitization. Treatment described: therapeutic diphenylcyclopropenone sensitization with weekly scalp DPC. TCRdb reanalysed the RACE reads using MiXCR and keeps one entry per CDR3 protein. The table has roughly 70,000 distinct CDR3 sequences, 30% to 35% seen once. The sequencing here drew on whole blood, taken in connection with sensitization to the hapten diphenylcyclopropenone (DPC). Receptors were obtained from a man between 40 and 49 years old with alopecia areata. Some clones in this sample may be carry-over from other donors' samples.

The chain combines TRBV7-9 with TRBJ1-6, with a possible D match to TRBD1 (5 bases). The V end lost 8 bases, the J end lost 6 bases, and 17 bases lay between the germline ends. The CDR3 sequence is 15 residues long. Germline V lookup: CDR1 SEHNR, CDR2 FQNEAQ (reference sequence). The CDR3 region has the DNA TGTGCCAGCGGAAAGCGGGACGGCGCTAATTCACCCCTCCACTTT. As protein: CASGKRDGANSPLHF.

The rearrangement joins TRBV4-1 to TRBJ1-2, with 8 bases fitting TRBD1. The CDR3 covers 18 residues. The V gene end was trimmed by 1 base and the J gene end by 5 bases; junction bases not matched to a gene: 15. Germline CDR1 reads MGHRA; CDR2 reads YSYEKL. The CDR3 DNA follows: TGCGCCAGCAGCCAAGGAGCAAATTCAGGGGGCGCTGGTTATGGCTACACCTTC. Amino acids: CASSQGANSGGAGYGYTF.

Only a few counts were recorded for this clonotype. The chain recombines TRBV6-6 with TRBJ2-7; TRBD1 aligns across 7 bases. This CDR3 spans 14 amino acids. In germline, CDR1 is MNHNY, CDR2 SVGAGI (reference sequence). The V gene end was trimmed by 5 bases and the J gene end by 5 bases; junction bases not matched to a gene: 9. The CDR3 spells CASSPKTGSNEQYF. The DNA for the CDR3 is TGTGCCAGCAGTCCGAAGACAGGGTCCAACGAGCAGTACTTC.

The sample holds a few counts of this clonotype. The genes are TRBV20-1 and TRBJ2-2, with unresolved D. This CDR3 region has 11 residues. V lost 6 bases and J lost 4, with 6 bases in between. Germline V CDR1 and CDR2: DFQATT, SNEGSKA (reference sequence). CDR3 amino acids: CSAKRTGELFF. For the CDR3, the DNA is TGCAGTGCCAAACGCACCGGGGAGCTGTTTTTT.

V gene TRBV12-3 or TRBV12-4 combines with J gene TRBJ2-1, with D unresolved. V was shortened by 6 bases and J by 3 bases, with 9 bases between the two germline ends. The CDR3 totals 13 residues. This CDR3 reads CASRPGGYNEQFF. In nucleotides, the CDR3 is TGTGCCAGCAGACCGGGCGGCTACAATGAGCAGTTCTTC.